Following are 18 T cell receptor beta chains from one sample sequenced in a study of neurological immune-mediated disorders. In TCRdb, the 5' RACE reads were re-called with MiXCR into one record per CDR3 protein. The sample has tens of thousands of distinct CDR3 sequences; just under 6% are singletons. Sequenced input: CD4+ T cells from blood. These receptors all come from a woman under 30 with multiple sclerosis.

This clonotype was detected many times. CDR3 sequence: CASSQERGAGEQFF. The CDR3 DNA reads as TGTGCCAGCAGCCAAGAAAGAGGGGCGGGTGAGCAGTTCTTC. The chain couples TRBV14 to TRBJ2-1, with D perhaps being TRBD1 or TRBD2 (5 bases each). The CDR3 sequence is 14 residues long. Trimming pared 0 bases from V and 9 bases from J, leaving 12 bases between. CDR1 and CDR2 from the germline V gene are SGHDN and FVKESK.

This clonotype was seen only a few times. The chain joins TRBV18 to TRBJ1-1; 8 bases line up with TRBD1. The V and J ends lost 5 bases and 5 bases, in that order; junction bases with no gene match: 4. The germline V gene encodes CDR1 KGHSH and CDR2 LQKENI. CDR3 length equals 13 residues. The CDR3 loop is CASSSYRGTEAFF. CDR3 coding DNA: TGTGCCAGCTCATCCTACAGGGGGACTGAAGCTTTCTTT.

The rearrangement uses TRBV29-1 and TRBJ2-2, with D unresolved. The germline V gene has CDR1 SQVTM and CDR2 ANQGSEA. The CDR3 is 15 residues long. V lost 2 bases to trimming and J lost 6 bases, with 16 bases between them. The DNA for the CDR3 is TGCAGCGTTGAAACAGTCCGGAGAGGATCCGGGGAGCTGTTTTTT. Protein: CSVETVRRGSGELFF.

This clonotype was recorded at least ten times. The chain combines TRBV14 with TRBJ2-3; possibly TRBD1 for D (6 bases). Trimming removed 2 bases at V and 0 bases at J, with 15 bases between. Germline CDR1 is SGHDN and CDR2 is FVKESK. The CDR3 is 17 residues long. This CDR3 reads CASSQRWTARSTDTQYF. CDR3 nucleotide sequence: TGTGCCAGCAGCCAACGATGGACAGCGCGGAGCACAGATACGCAGTATTTT.

This clonotype was observed at least ten times. The rearrangement links TRBV7-9 to TRBJ1-4; 11 bases are shared with TRBD1. Losses at the gene ends were 5 bases for V and 8 bases for J; bases not matched to a gene: 7. Per germline, CDR1 SEHNR and CDR2 FQNEAQ (reference sequence). This CDR3 contains 15 residues. The CDR3 DNA reads as TGTGCCAGCAGCCCCATCGGGACAGGGGGGGAAAAACTGTTTTTT. Its translation: CASSPIGTGGEKLFF.

This clonotype came up many times. CDR3 nucleotide sequence: TGCAGTGCTAGGGTGACGAGGCGACAGGGGGCCTATGGCTACACCTTC. This gives the protein CSARVTRRQGAYGYTF. The chain combines TRBV20-1 with TRBJ1-2, with 10 bases that match TRBD1. CDR1 DFQATT and CDR2 SNEGSKA come from the germline V gene (reference sequence). This CDR3 is built from 16 residues. J gave up 4 bases and V 3 bases, and 11 bases lay outside the gene matches.

This clonotype has ten or more counts. V and J are TRBV9 and TRBJ2-1; 7 positions agree with TRBD2. The CDR3 is made up of 18 amino acids. Germline-derived CDR1 and CDR2 are SGDLS and YYNGEE. The V and J ends lost 0 bases and 0 bases, in that order; junction bases with no gene match: 9. CDR3 sequence: CASSVGSWEGSSYNEQFF. For the CDR3, the DNA is TGTGCCAGCAGCGTAGGTTCGTGGGAGGGCAGCTCCTACAATGAGCAGTTCTTC.

This clonotype has ten or more counts. The V and J genes are TRBV24-1 and TRBJ2-1, with a tentative D call TRBD2 (6 bases). The CDR3 runs 13 residues. Germline V gene lookup returns CDR1 KGHDR and CDR2 SFDVKD. V lost 7 bases to trimming and J lost 6 bases, with 12 bases between them. CDR3 nucleotides: TGTGCCACCAGAGTGAGTAGCGGCAATGAGCAGTTCTTC. Protein sequence: CATRVSSGNEQFF.

In this sample, this clonotype turned up many times. This chain joins TRBV9 and TRBJ1-5; TRBD1 is a possible D gene (6 bases). This CDR3 comprises 15 residues. V was shortened by 3 bases and J by 0 bases, with 10 bases between the two germline ends. The V gene's germline CDR1 is SGDLS and CDR2 YYNGEE. The CDR3 spells CASSAGDRSNQPQHF. Here the CDR3 DNA reads TGTGCCAGCAGCGCAGGGGATCGTAGCAATCAGCCCCAGCATTTT.

This clonotype appeared many times. V usage is TRBV20-1 and J usage is TRBJ2-5, with D tentatively TRBD2 (6 bases). V lost 3 bases and J lost 5, with 19 bases in between. This CDR3 is 15 amino acids long. Germline values: CDR1 DFQATT, CDR2 SNEGSKA (reference sequence). This CDR3 is CSAREGVSSPETQYF. CDR3 coding DNA: TGCAGTGCTAGGGAGGGAGTTTCGTCTCCCGAGACCCAGTACTTC.

This clonotype was detected many times. The CDR3 DNA follows: TGTGCCATCAGAACAGACAGGCGAAACACCGGGGAGCTGTTTTTT. It yields the protein CAIRTDRRNTGELFF. V usage is TRBV10-3 and J usage is TRBJ2-2; tentatively, D is TRBD1 (6 bases). Germline CDR1 and CDR2: ENHRY and SYGVKD. Trimming took 6 bases from V and 2 from J, leaving 13 bases between them. The CDR3 spans 15 residues.

This chain joins TRBV6-1 and TRBJ2-2; D gene uncertain. The V gene's germline CDR1 is MNHNS and CDR2 SASEGT. V was trimmed by 2 bases and J by 5 bases, leaving 12 bases between them. This CDR3 is built from 15 residues. CDR3 nucleotide sequence: TGTGCCAGCAGTGAACGGGTGGTTGGAACCGGGGAGCTGTTTTTT. As protein: CASSERVVGTGELFF.

This clonotype is medium-sized by share. The chain is built from TRBV20-1 and TRBJ2-5; 8 bases agree with TRBD2. The trim removed 1 base at V and 3 bases at J, leaving 7 bases unmatched. The CDR3 loop spans 15 amino acids. The germline V gene has CDR1 DFQATT and CDR2 SNEGSKA (reference sequence). The CDR3 DNA reads TGCAGTGCTAGAGCCGTTAGCGGGATCAAAGAGACCCAGTACTTC. Amino acid sequence: CSARAVSGIKETQYF.

This clonotype was seen many times. This chain joins TRBV6-2 or TRBV6-3 and TRBJ1-2; the match to TRBD1 covers 9 bases. CDR3 length: 15 residues. Germline V lookup: CDR1 MNHEY, CDR2 SVGEGT. Trimming took 6 bases from V and 1 from J; bases not matched to a gene: 6. This CDR3 is CASSGTGTLNYGYTF. CDR3 in DNA: TGTGCCAGCAGCGGGACAGGGACCCTTAACTATGGCTACACCTTC.

This clonotype was recorded many times. The CDR3 DNA reads TGTGCCAGCAGTTTAAGATTGAGCACTGAAGCTTTCTTT. The encoded protein is CASSLRLSTEAFF. V is TRBV12-3 or TRBV12-4 and J is TRBJ1-1; D gene unclear. V dropped 2 bases and J dropped 4 bases, with 8 bases sitting between them. The length of the CDR3 is 13 residues.

The rearrangement joins TRBV19 to TRBJ1-3, with no clear D. The V end was cut by 3 bases, the J end by 0 bases, with 9 bases between. CDR1 and CDR2 (germline): LNHDA, SQIVND (reference sequence). The length of the CDR3 is 15 residues. CDR3 in amino acids: CASSIRITSGNTIYF. The CDR3 coding sequence is TGTGCCAGTAGTATTCGCATAACCTCTGGAAACACCATATATTTT.

Many counts were recorded for this clonotype. This chain links TRBV5-1 with TRBJ2-1; 11 bases are shared with TRBD2. Germline V CDR1 and CDR2: SGHRS, YFSETQ. V shed 4 bases and J 8 bases; nucleotides not matched to a gene: 11. This CDR3 region has 16 residues. The CDR3 DNA reads as TGCGCCAGCAGCACAGGATACCTAGCGGGAGGCGATGAGCAGTTCTTC. As protein: CASSTGYLAGGDEQFF.

Ten or more counts support this clonotype. The chain has TRBV29-1 and TRBJ2-7, with D perhaps matching TRBD1 (6 bases). Trimming took off 7 bases at V and 6 bases at J, with 13 bases between the two ends. CDR1 SQVTM and CDR2 ANQGSEA come from the germline V gene. This CDR3 is 11 amino acids long. Here the CDR3 reads CSAQTGSEQYV. The DNA for the CDR3 is TGCAGCGCCCAAACAGGGTCCGAGCAGTACGTC.